The 20 T cell receptor beta chains given below trace back to one sample, sequenced in a study of somatic mutations in cytotoxic T cells in rheumatoid arthritis (dated by TCRdb to about 2017). Library construction relied on the immunoSEQ multiplex PCR assay. Held by TCRdb, this immuneACCESS table contains in-frame sequences only and omits some clones. Under half of the omission traces to an unresolved V gene where checked; the cause of the rest is unknown. The sample includes more than 15,000 clones, with 65% to 70% observed a single time. Over 15% of the sample is taken by the ten largest. The sequenced material came from CD8+ T cells sorted from blood. The receptors originated from an adult with rheumatoid arthritis.

The chain recombines TRBV7-9 with TRBJ2-7, with D possibly TRBD1 on 6 matching bases. Trimming pared 3 bases from V and 0 bases from J, leaving 9 bases between. Germline V gives CDR1 SEHNR, CDR2 FQNEAQ (reference sequence). The CDR3 consists of 14 residues. CDR3 in amino acids: CASSFRGGSYEQYF. The CDR3 DNA sequence: TGTGCCAGCAGCTTTAGAGGGGGCTCCTACGAGCAGTACTTC.

This clone has a handful of counts. The chain combines TRBV11-1 with TRBJ1-2; tentative D call: TRBD1 (6 bases). This CDR3 has 15 amino acids. The ends were cut back, 5 bases at V and 4 bases at J, with 17 bases in the middle. Germline-derived CDR1 and CDR2 are SGHAT and FQDESV (reference sequence). CDR3 sequence (DNA): TGTGCCAGCAGCCCTCGGGGGGGGCTTGGCTATGGCTACACCTTC. Its protein product is CASSPRGGLGYGYTF.

By sample fraction, this clone is medium-sized. This chain joins TRBV6-5 and TRBJ1-5; D gene ambiguous. The CDR3 runs 15 residues. V lost 7 bases, J lost 4 bases, and 17 bases lay in between. Germline loops: CDR1 MNHEY, CDR2 SVGAGI. Here the CDR3 DNA reads TGTGCCAGCATGGCCGGGTTGGGGTCGAATCAGCCCCAGCATTTT. It is translated as CASMAGLGSNQPQHF.

By share of the sample, this clone is medium-sized. This chain joins TRBV7-8 and TRBJ1-1; D perhaps matches TRBD1 (5 bases). Looked up from germline, CDR1 is SGHVS and CDR2 is FQNEAQ. The CDR3 has 14 amino acids. Trimming took off 2 bases at V and 3 bases at J, with 10 bases between the two ends. The chain's CDR3 is CASSLSTVYTEAFF. Here the CDR3 DNA reads TGTGCCAGCAGCTTATCGACAGTCTACACTGAAGCTTTCTTT.

The table lists this clone with a few counts. The CDR3 sequence is CASSLSVGQISYEQYF. CDR3 nucleotide sequence: TGTGCCAGCAGTTTATCGGTGGGACAGATCTCCTACGAGCAGTACTTC. The chain is built from TRBV27 and TRBJ2-7; 7 bases line up with TRBD1. V was clipped by 0 bases and J by 0 bases; unmatched bases: 5. CDR3 length equals 16 residues. Germline V gene sequence: CDR1 MNHEY, CDR2 SMNVEV (reference sequence).

This clone turned up a few times. This sequence joins TRBV28 and TRBJ2-7; the D gene could be TRBD1 or TRBD2 (5 bases each). CDR1 MDHEN and CDR2 SYDVKM come from the germline V gene. Trimming removed 3 bases from V and 7 bases from J, with 16 bases in between. The CDR3 length is 14 residues. The chain's CDR3 is CASSFWDGEEEQYF. In DNA form, the CDR3 reads TGTGCCAGCAGTTTTTGGGACGGCGAGGAGGAGCAGTACTTC. Together with reference TRBV28 and TRBJ2-7, the CDR3 gives the full variable domain: DVKVTQSSRYLVKRTGEKVFLECVQDMDHENMFWYRQDPGLGLRLIYFSYDVKMKEKGDIPEGYSVSREKKERFSLILESASTNQTSMYLCASSFWDGEEEQYFGPGTRLTVT.

This clone was observed a single time. V and J are TRBV7-9 and TRBJ1-5; D is uncertain. The CDR3 spans 14 residues. Germline V CDR1 and CDR2: SEHNR, FQNEAQ (reference sequence). Trimming took 5 bases from V and 0 from J, leaving 8 bases between them. The CDR3 nucleotides are TGTGCCAGCAGCGAAGAGCCTAGCAATCAGCCCCAGCATTTT. Its translation is CASSEEPSNQPQHF.

This clone has just a few counts. The DNA for the CDR3 is TGTGCTAGTGGTACAATCGGGGGCGGGAACTCCTACGAGCAGTACTTC. This encodes CASGTIGGGNSYEQYF. The chain carries TRBV12-5 and TRBJ2-7; the D gene could be TRBD1 or TRBD2 (6 bases each). Trimming stripped 5 bases from V and 0 bases from J, with 17 bases between. CDR1 LGHNT and CDR2 FRNRAP come from the germline V gene. This CDR3 contains 16 residues.

This chain connects TRBV28 to TRBJ1-6, with TRBD1 matching over 7 bases. With 3 bases clipped from V and 8 bases from J, the junction kept 4 bases outside the gene matches. CDR3 size: 14 residues. Germline V CDR1 and CDR2: MDHEN, SYDVKM. CDR3 sequence: CASSLVGGYSPLHF. As DNA, the CDR3 is TGTGCCAGCAGTTTGGTAGGGGGCTATTCACCCCTCCACTTT.

This chain connects TRBV4-3 to TRBJ1-1; no definite D call. Germline V gives CDR1 LGHNA, CDR2 YSLEER. The V end lost 0 bases, the J end lost 0 bases, and 11 bases lay between the germline ends. There are 16 residues in the CDR3. The CDR3 spells CASSQDAVGLNTEAFF. DNA for the CDR3: TGCGCCAGCAGCCAAGATGCAGTAGGGTTGAACACTGAAGCTTTCTTT.

This rearrangement joins TRBV4-3 to TRBJ2-7; TRBD1 might be the D (6 bases). Germline lookup yields CDR1 LGHNA and CDR2 YSLEER. CDR3 length equals 17 residues. Deletions cut 0 bases from V and 2 bases from J, with 17 bases between. DNA of the CDR3: TGCGCCAGCAGCCAAGACAGGGGTTTGAACAGCCCCTACGAGCAGTACTTC. Amino acids: CASSQDRGLNSPYEQYF.

This chain joins TRBV4-2 and TRBJ1-3, with a tentative D call TRBD1 (5 bases). V lost 0 bases and J 1 base, leaving 7 bases between the germline ends. CDR3 length: 15 amino acids. Germline V gene lookup returns CDR1 LGHNA and CDR2 YNFKEQ. The CDR3 here is CASSQDPGSGNTIYF. The CDR3 coding sequence is TGTGCCAGCAGCCAAGATCCAGGGTCTGGAAACACCATATATTTT.

The rearrangement joins TRBV5-1 to TRBJ1-1; the D gene is possibly TRBD1 (5 bases). The CDR3 is 13 amino acids. V lost 0 bases and J 3 bases, leaving 6 bases between the germline ends. The germline gives CDR1 SGHRS, CDR2 YFSETQ. Here the CDR3 reads CASSLVGDTEAFF. Here the CDR3 DNA reads TGCGCCAGCAGCTTGGTGGGGGACACTGAAGCTTTCTTT.

This clone has just one count. This chain links TRBV7-8 with TRBJ1-1; D is uncertain. The CDR3 totals 11 residues. Trimming took off 4 bases at V and 10 bases at J, with 10 bases between the two ends. CDR1 is SGHVS, CDR2 FQNEAQ, per germline. The CDR3 DNA reads as TGTGCCAGCAGCTCTCAAGCGGGAGCTTTCTTT. Translated: CASSSQAGAFF.

By sample fraction, this clone is medium-sized. The rearrangement joins TRBV19 to TRBJ1-6, with D uncertain. V lost 3 bases to trimming and J lost 9 bases, with 9 bases between them. Germline assignment: CDR1 LNHDA and CDR2 SQIVND (reference sequence). The CDR3 spans 13 residues. As DNA, the CDR3 is TGTGCCAGTAGTATGGGATCGAGTTCACCCCTCCACTTT. Translating it yields CASSMGSSSPLHF. Full variable domain (remainder filled in from reference TRBV19 and TRBJ1-6): DGGITQSPKYLFRKEGQNVTLSCEQNLNHDAMYWYRQDPGQGLRLIYYSQIVNDFQKGDIAEGYSVSREKKESFPLTVTSAQKNPTAFYLCASSMGSSSPLHFGNGTRLTVT.

Only a few counts were recorded for this clone. V gene TRBV7-9 combines with J gene TRBJ2-1, with D possibly being TRBD2 (5 bases). The CDR3 is 16 amino acids. Per the germline V gene, CDR1 is SEHNR and CDR2 is FQNEAQ (reference sequence). V was pared by 0 bases and J by 1 base, with 10 bases between. The CDR3 region is CASSLAQEESYNEQFF. The DNA of the CDR3 is TGTGCCAGCAGCTTAGCGCAGGAGGAATCCTACAATGAGCAGTTCTTC. The full variable domain, in which reference TRBV7-9 and TRBJ2-1 provide the parts outside the CDR3, is DTGVSQNPRHKITKRGQNVTFRCDPISEHNRLYWYRQTLGQGPEFLTYFQNEAQLEKSRLLSDRFSAERPKGSFSTLEIQRTEQGDSAMYLCASSLAQEESYNEQFFGPGTRLTVL.

This chain connects TRBV7-2 to TRBJ1-1; no clear D gene. The V gene's germline CDR1 is SGHTA and CDR2 FQGNSA. Trimming removed 1 base from V and 0 bases from J, with 3 bases in between. This CDR3 contains 13 residues. CDR3 region: CASSLGMNTEAFF. The CDR3 DNA follows: TGTGCCAGCAGCTTAGGAATGAACACTGAAGCTTTCTTT.

The J gene is TRBJ2-4, the V gene TRBV10-3; D possibly matches TRBD1 or TRBD2 (7 bases each). The germline V gene encodes CDR1 ENHRY and CDR2 SYGVKD. V lost 5 bases, J lost 1 base, and 18 bases lay in between. CDR3 length: 17 amino acids. In DNA form, the CDR3 reads TGTGCCATCAGTTCACATGGGGAGGGGGCCGCCAAAAACATTCAGTACTTC. This translates into CAISSHGEGAAKNIQYF.

This sequence joins TRBV5-5 and TRBJ2-1; possibly TRBD2 for D (5 bases). This CDR3 contains 13 residues. Deletions cut 5 bases from V and 0 bases from J, with 6 bases between. Germline loops: CDR1 SGHKS, CDR2 YYEKEE (reference sequence). CDR3 sequence reads: CASRTSSYNEQFF. As DNA, the CDR3 is TGTGCCAGCAGAACTAGCTCCTACAATGAGCAGTTCTTC. Based on the CDR3 plus reference TRBV5-5 and TRBJ2-1, the full variable domain is DAGVTQSPTHLIKTRGQQVTLRCSPISGHKSVSWYQQVLGQGPQFIFQYYEKEERGRGNFPDRFSARQFPNYSSELNVNALLLGDSALYLCASRTSSYNEQFFGPGTRLTVL.

The chain couples TRBV19 to TRBJ2-1, with a possible D match to TRBD1 (6 bases). Germline-derived CDR1 and CDR2 are LNHDA and SQIVND (reference sequence). Trimming pared 4 bases from V and 0 bases from J, leaving 7 bases between. The CDR3 spans 14 residues. The CDR3 sequence is CASSRDISYNEQFF. The CDR3 coding sequence is TGTGCCAGTAGTAGGGACATCTCCTACAATGAGCAGTTCTTC. The full variable domain, rest sourced from reference TRBV19 and TRBJ2-1, is DGGITQSPKYLFRKEGQNVTLSCEQNLNHDAMYWYRQDPGQGLRLIYYSQIVNDFQKGDIAEGYSVSREKKESFPLTVTSAQKNPTAFYLCASSRDISYNEQFFGPGTRLTVL.